Sequencing of this T cell receptor beta chain was carried out in a study of shared clonotypes between healthy human individuals. Unsorted PBMC samples were amplified in replicate PCRs containing roughly 300 ng DNA, some 33,000 T cell genomes. Clones were read by immunoSEQ multiplex PCR, and TCRdb kept only the in-frame ones, dropping some. Of fewer than 650,000 clones detected, about three quarters appear once; the ten largest clones hold under 15%. Each sample came from a Caucasian adult donor living in Nashville, Tennessee. The CDR3 has 14 residues. Germline V gene lookup returns CDR1 SGHKS and CDR2 YYEKEE (reference sequence). Trimming took off 5 bases at V and 4 bases at J, with 16 bases between the two ends.

V usage is TRBV5-5 and J usage is TRBJ2-7, with D perhaps matching TRBD1 or TRBD2 (5 bases each). The specimen sequenced was PBMCs. This clonotype was sampled from a middle-aged woman in good health. Some clones in this sample may be carry-over from other donors' samples. DNA for the CDR3: TGTGCCAGCAGACATAGGGACCCTTATTACGAGCAGTACTTC. It encodes CASRHRDPYYEQYF.